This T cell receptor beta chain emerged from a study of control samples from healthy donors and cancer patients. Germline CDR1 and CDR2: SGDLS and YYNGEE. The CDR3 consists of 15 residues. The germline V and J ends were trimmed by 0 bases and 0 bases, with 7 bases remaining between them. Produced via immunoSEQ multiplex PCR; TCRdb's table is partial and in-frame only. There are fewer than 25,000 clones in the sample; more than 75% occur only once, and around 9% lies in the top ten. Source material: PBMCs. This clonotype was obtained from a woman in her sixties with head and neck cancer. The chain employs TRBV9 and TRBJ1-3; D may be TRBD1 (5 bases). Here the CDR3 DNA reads TGTGCCAGCAGCGTAGGACAGAGCTCTGGAAACACCATATATTTT. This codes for CASSVGQSSGNTIYF.